This T cell receptor (beta chain) was documented in a study of OX40 agonist ivuxolimab in advanced cancers. The wider study: Each patient was given ivuxolimab into a vein every 2 weeks, at 0.01 to 10 mg/kg. Study-wide points: Some nonresponders additionally presented with little normalized T-cell clonal expansion. On average, CD8+ T cells had more expanded clones than CD4+. No antigen was identified for the clonally expanded peripheral T cells.

Concerning this clone: Its antigen is not identified.

The assay was immunoSEQ multiplex PCR, and TCRdb's table has in-frame clones only and misses some. The repertoire holds 25,000 to 35,000 clones, 70% to 85% seen once, with roughly 21% in the top ten. CDR1 is SQVTM and CDR2 is ANQGSEA in the germline V gene. The CDR3 runs 13 residues. Trimming removed 0 bases at V and 2 bases at J, with 5 bases between. The source is an adult with an advanced solid tumor such as melanoma, head and neck, liver or kidney cancer. The V gene is TRBV29-1, the J gene TRBJ1-5, with D uncertain. Here the sequenced sample was CD4+ or CD8+ T cells sorted from blood, taken in a trial of the OX40 agonist ivuxolimab. CDR3 region: CSVEEGGNQPQHF. The DNA for the CDR3 is TGCAGCGTTGAAGAAGGAGGCAATCAGCCCCAGCATTTT. Full variable domain (missing parts from reference TRBV29-1 and TRBJ1-5): SAVISQKPSRDICQRGTSLTIQCQVDSQVTMMFWYRQQPGQSLTLIATANQGSEATYESGFVIDKFPISRPNLTFSTLTVSNMSPEDSSIYLCSVEEGGNQPQHFGDGTRLSIL.